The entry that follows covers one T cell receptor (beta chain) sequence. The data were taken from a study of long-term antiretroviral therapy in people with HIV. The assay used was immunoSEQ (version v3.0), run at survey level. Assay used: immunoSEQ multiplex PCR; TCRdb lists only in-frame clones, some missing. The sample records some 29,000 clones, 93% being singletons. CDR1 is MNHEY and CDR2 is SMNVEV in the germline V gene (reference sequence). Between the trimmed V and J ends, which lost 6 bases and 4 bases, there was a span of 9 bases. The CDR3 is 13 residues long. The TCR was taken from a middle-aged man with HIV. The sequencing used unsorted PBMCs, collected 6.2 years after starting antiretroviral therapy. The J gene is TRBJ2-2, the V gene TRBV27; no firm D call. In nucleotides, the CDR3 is TGTGCCAGCAGAGAGGTAATCACCGGGGAGCTGTTTTTT. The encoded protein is CASREVITGELFF.